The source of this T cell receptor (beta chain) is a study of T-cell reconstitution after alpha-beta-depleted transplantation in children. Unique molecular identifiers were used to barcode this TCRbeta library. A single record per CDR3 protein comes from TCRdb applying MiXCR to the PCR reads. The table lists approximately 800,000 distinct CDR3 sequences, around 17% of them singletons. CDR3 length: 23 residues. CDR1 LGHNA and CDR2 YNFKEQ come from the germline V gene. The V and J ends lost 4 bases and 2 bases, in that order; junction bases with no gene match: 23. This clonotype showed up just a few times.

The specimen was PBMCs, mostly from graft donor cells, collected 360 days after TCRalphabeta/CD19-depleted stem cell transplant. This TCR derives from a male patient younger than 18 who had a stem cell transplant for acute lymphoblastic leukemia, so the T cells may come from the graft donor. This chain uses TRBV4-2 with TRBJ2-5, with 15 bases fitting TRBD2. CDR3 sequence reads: CASSPMTQPGLAGGPRDQETQYF. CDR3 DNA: TGTGCCAGCAGCCCGATGACACAACCGGGACTAGCGGGAGGTCCACGAGATCAAGAGACCCAGTACTTC.